Listed here are 19 T cell receptor beta chains from one sample, sequenced in a study of CD8+CD57+ T cells in acquired aplastic anemia. Selection for sequencing was limited to patients who had shown CD8+CD57+ cell expansion by flow cytometry. Both TCR beta VDJ combination and CDR3 sequence profiling were carried out. Genomic DNA was the template for this profiling. Using its own MiXCR run on the reads, TCRdb lists one record per CDR3 protein. The table lists about 180,000 distinct CDR3 sequences, nearly 65% of them singletons. Input material: sorted CD4+, CD8+, or CD8+CD57+ T cells (not recorded which) from PBMCs. These receptors all come from a human donor with aplastic anemia.

The CDR3 DNA sequence: TGTGCCAGCAGTCTGACAGTTGGTCAGCCCCAGCATTTT. Translation: CASSLTVGQPQHF. The V call is TRBV2, the J call TRBJ1-5; tentative D call: TRBD1 (5 bases). The CDR3 is made up of 13 amino acids. Germline V gene sequence: CDR1 SNHLY, CDR2 FYNNEI. Trimming stripped 5 bases from V and 6 bases from J, with 11 bases between. The whole variable domain, remainder taken from reference TRBV2 and TRBJ1-5, is EPEVTQTPSHQVTQMGQEVILRCVPISNHLYFYWYRQILGQKVEFLVSFYNNEISEKSEIFDDQFSVERPDGSNFTLKIRSTKLEDSAMYFCASSLTVGQPQHFGDGTRLSIL.

This clonotype was observed many times. The chain carries TRBV12-3 or TRBV12-4 and TRBJ1-1; D remains unclear. This CDR3 contains 14 residues. Deletions cut 5 bases from V and 0 bases from J, with 10 bases between. The CDR3 loop reads CASSPHGVNTEAFF. The CDR3 bases are TGTGCCAGCAGTCCCCACGGGGTGAACACTGAAGCTTTCTTT.

The chain recombines TRBV9 with TRBJ2-1; 12 nucleotides align to TRBD2. The CDR3 is 15 amino acids. The ends lost 2 bases at V and 8 bases at J; junction bases unmatched: 5. The germline V gene has CDR1 SGDLS and CDR2 YYNGEE. The CDR3 spells CASSVGLAGTHEQFF. Written as DNA, the CDR3 is TGTGCCAGCAGCGTCGGACTAGCGGGAACTCATGAGCAGTTCTTC.

Only a few counts were recorded for this clonotype. The chain combines TRBV9 with TRBJ2-7; TRBD2 aligns across 8 bases. Trimming cost V 4 bases and J 3 bases; bases outside gene matches: 9. The CDR3 length is 15 residues. The V gene's germline CDR1 is SGDLS and CDR2 YYNGEE. For the CDR3, the DNA is TGTGCCAGCAGCCAAGGCGGGGGGTTTCACTACGAGCAGTACTTC. Protein: CASSQGGGFHYEQYF.

There are many counts of this clonotype. This chain connects TRBV2 to TRBJ1-5, with 8 bases identical to TRBD1. CDR3 size: 15 residues. The germline CDR1 and CDR2 sequences are SNHLY and FYNNEI. With V trimmed by 6 bases and J by 5 bases, 9 bases remained unmatched. The CDR3 loop is CASRGRDRRDQPQHF. CDR3 nucleotides: TGTGCCAGCAGGGGTAGGGACAGGCGGGATCAGCCCCAGCATTTT. The full variable domain, in which reference TRBV2 and TRBJ1-5 provide the parts outside the CDR3, is EPEVTQTPSHQVTQMGQEVILRCVPISNHLYFYWYRQILGQKVEFLVSFYNNEISEKSEIFDDQFSVERPDGSNFTLKIRSTKLEDSAMYFCASRGRDRRDQPQHFGDGTRLSIL.

This chain links TRBV20-1 with TRBJ1-2; 10 bases are shared with TRBD1. Trimming removed 6 bases from V and 8 bases from J; junction bases left unmatched: 6. CDR1 is DFQATT, CDR2 SNEGSKA, per germline (reference sequence). The CDR3 length is 12 residues. This CDR3 is CSAQDRGRGYTF. The DNA for the CDR3 is TGCAGTGCCCAAGACAGGGGGCGAGGCTACACCTTC.

The gene calls are TRBV15 and TRBJ2-7, with D possibly matching TRBD1 (6 bases). Trimming removed 1 base at V and 3 bases at J, with 16 bases between. This CDR3 is built from 16 residues. Germline lookup yields CDR1 LNHNV and CDR2 YYDKDF (reference sequence). The CDR3 protein is CATSRGTGTNNYEQYF. The DNA for the CDR3 is TGTGCCACCAGCAGAGGAACCGGGACAAATAACTACGAGCAGTACTTC. Drawing the rest from reference TRBV15 and TRBJ2-7, the complete variable domain is DAMVIQNPRYQVTQFGKPVTLSCSQTLNHNVMYWYQQKSSQAPKLLFHYYDKDFNNEADTPDNFQSRRPNTSFCFLDIRSPGLGDTAMYLCATSRGTGTNNYEQYFGPGTRLTVT.

The sample holds a few counts of this clonotype. V and J are TRBV28 and TRBJ1-1; TRBD1 matches at 8 bases. The junction had 5 bases not matched to a gene; V was cut back by 7 bases and J by 1 base. This CDR3 spans 14 amino acids. In germline, CDR1 is MDHEN, CDR2 SYDVKM. The CDR3 sequence: CASTRGQGNTEAFF. CDR3 in DNA: TGTGCCAGCACCAGGGGGCAAGGGAACACTGAAGCTTTCTTT.

The chain couples TRBV7-3 to TRBJ2-7; 9 nucleotides align to TRBD2. The CDR3 covers 12 residues. Germline V gene lookup returns CDR1 SGHTA and CDR2 FQGTGA. Here the CDR3 reads CAAGGGTYEQYF. In nucleotides, the CDR3 is TGTGCGGCGGGGGGGGGAACCTACGAGCAGTACTTC.

The V and J genes are TRBV25-1 and TRBJ2-7, with D unresolved. This CDR3 is 14 amino acids long. The germline CDR1 and CDR2 sequences are MGHDK and SYGVNS. The V gene lost 7 bases and the J gene lost 2 bases, with 15 bases spanning the gap. CDR3 in amino acids: CASTPSRFPYEQYF. The CDR3 nucleotides are TGTGCCAGCACCCCCAGTCGCTTTCCCTACGAGCAGTACTTC.

The CDR3 is CATSTGMVAQPQHF. CDR3 DNA: TGTGCCACGTCCACAGGGATGGTCGCTCAGCCCCAGCATTTT. V is TRBV24-1 and J is TRBJ1-5; weak D call: TRBD1 (6 bases). The germline V gene has CDR1 KGHDR and CDR2 SFDVKD. The CDR3 sequence is 14 residues long. Trimming cost V 10 bases and J 6 bases, with 18 bases left between them.

This clonotype was found a few times. This chain connects TRBV7-3 to TRBJ2-7; a weak D match, TRBD1 (6 bases). The ends were cut back, 5 bases at V and 5 bases at J, with 16 bases in the middle. The CDR3 length is 14 residues. CDR1 is SGHTA and CDR2 is FQGTGA in the germline V gene. CDR3 coding DNA: TGTGCCAGCAGCCCCTCACTACAGGGTAACGAGCAGTACTTC. This translates into CASSPSLQGNEQYF.

The chain employs TRBV7-9 and TRBJ1-1; D is unresolved. The germline CDR1 and CDR2 sequences are SEHNR and FQNEAQ (reference sequence). The CDR3 loop spans 13 amino acids. V shed 5 bases and J shed 8 bases, with 15 bases lying between them. The CDR3 DNA sequence: TGTGCCAGCAGCGGTGGCCGGGCAGGCGAAGCTTTCTTT. Its translation: CASSGGRAGEAFF.

As regards this clonotype: At one boundary the junction diverges from the germline segment, which might be a read error. This rearrangement joins TRBV5-1 to TRBJ1-3; 7 bases agree with TRBD1. The CDR3 spans 15 residues. Per the germline V gene, CDR1 is SGHRS and CDR2 is YFSETQ. The CDR3 DNA reads TGTGCCAGCAGCTCCCAGGGGGTCTATGGCTACACCATATATTTT. It encodes CASSSQGVYGYTIYF. The variable domain in full, completed from reference TRBV5-1 and TRBJ1-3, reads KAGVTQTPRYLIKTRGQQVTLSCSPISGHRSVSWYQQTPGQGLQFLFEYFSETQRNKGNFPGRFSGRQFSNSRSEMNVSTLELGDSALYLCASSSQGVYGYTIYFGEGSWLTVV.

V usage is TRBV20-1 and J usage is TRBJ2-6, with D perhaps being TRBD1 or TRBD2 (6 bases each). The germline gives CDR1 DFQATT, CDR2 SNEGSKA (reference sequence). This CDR3 comprises 15 residues. V shed 4 bases and J shed 4 bases, with 14 bases lying between them. Written as DNA, the CDR3 is TGCAGTGCTATGTCGGGGGCGCAGGGGGCCAACGTCCTGACTTTC. Protein product: CSAMSGAQGANVLTF.

This clonotype was observed once. The rearrangement links TRBV7-9 to TRBJ1-1; 8 bases agree with TRBD1. Germline trimming cut 5 bases from V and 1 base from J; bases unmatched to any gene: 15. CDR1 is SEHNR, CDR2 FQNEAQ, per germline (reference sequence). This CDR3 region has 18 residues. CDR3 DNA: TGTGCCAGCAGCCCAGGGGGATGTGGACAGGGAACGAACACTGAAGCTTTCTTT. Translation gives CASSPGGCGQGTNTEAFF.

The V gene is TRBV20-1, the J gene TRBJ2-2; a possible D gene is TRBD2 (5 bases). Trimming pared 5 bases from V and 4 bases from J, leaving 20 bases between. CDR3 length: 16 amino acids. In germline, CDR1 is DFQATT, CDR2 SNEGSKA (reference sequence). This chain's CDR3 is CSAPGAGERGTGELFF. Here the CDR3 DNA reads TGCAGTGCTCCCGGTGCTGGGGAGCGCGGCACCGGGGAGCTGTTTTTT.

This clonotype was recorded at least ten times. The V call is TRBV19, the J call TRBJ1-1; the match to TRBD1 covers 9 bases. This CDR3 has 14 amino acids. V lost 5 bases and J lost 1; bases outside the gene matches: 2. Germline V lookup: CDR1 LNHDA, CDR2 SQIVND (reference sequence). As DNA, the CDR3 is TGTGCCAGTAGTGAGGGACAGGGGAACACTGAAGCTTTCTTT. Its protein product is CASSEGQGNTEAFF.

This clonotype came up a few times. This chain joins TRBV2 and TRBJ2-2; 9 bases match TRBD2. The CDR3 extends over 14 amino acids. The germline V gene has CDR1 SNHLY and CDR2 FYNNEI. J lost 5 bases, V lost 6 bases, and 4 bases had no gene match. This CDR3 is CASSRLAETGELFF. As DNA, the CDR3 is TGTGCCAGCAGCCGACTAGCGGAGACCGGGGAGCTGTTTTTT.